This T cell receptor (beta chain) was sequenced during a study of identical twins. Overall study findings and caveats: Beta clonotypes that were abundant in cord blood contained fewer insertions, a pattern absent from memory repertoires. Low generation-probability sequences were in excess among twin-shared out-of-frame alpha sequences.

Template switching, a step in the protocol, added a universal primer site, and cDNA carried unique molecular identifiers. TCRdb recomputed calls from the 5' RACE reads with MiXCR, one row per CDR3 protein. The profile shows fewer than 250,000 distinct CDR3 sequences, about 7.3% of them singletons. CDR3 length: 13 residues. The germline CDR1 and CDR2 sequences are SNHLY and FYNNEI. V was clipped by 6 bases and J by 4 bases, with 13 bases between them. This clonotype was seen repeatedly, ten times or more. What it binds is not known. These data also formed part of another study, on yellow fever vaccine responses in identical twins. From that second work: Twins' vaccine T cell response reportedly seemed partly convergent, partly personalized.

The sequenced material came from memory (CD45RO+) T cells sorted from blood. This receptor was obtained from a young woman in good health. The V gene is TRBV2, the J gene TRBJ2-7; D is ambiguous. The CDR3 DNA sequence: TGTGCCAGCAGGGGGAACTCCCGGTACGAGCAGTACGTC. Amino acid sequence: CASRGNSRYEQYV.